This T cell receptor (beta chain) is from a study of human T cells and chemical hapten exposure. As for the study in general: Patients' scalps got diphenylcyclopropenone weekly throughout the roughly 25-week study.

One entry per CDR3 protein results from TCRdb running MiXCR on the RACE reads. The sample has some 150,000 distinct CDR3 sequences; over 9.5% are singletons. This clonotype was picked up many times. The V segment lost 6 bases and the J segment 1 base; nucleotides outside the gene matches: 4. Per germline, CDR1 LNHDA and CDR2 SQIVND (reference sequence). This CDR3 spans 15 amino acids. This sample's time point: patch test 2, 6 weeks after DPC sensitization. Stated treatment: therapeutic diphenylcyclopropenone sensitization with weekly scalp DPC. The V call is TRBV19, the J call TRBJ1-5, with 9 nucleotides matching TRBD1. Material: whole blood, obtained in connection with sensitization to the hapten diphenylcyclopropenone (DPC). This sequence was found in a woman aged 50 to 60 with alopecia areata. Some clones in this sample may be carry-over from other donors' samples. This CDR3 is CASRSDRGSNQPQHF. In DNA form, the CDR3 reads TGTGCCAGTAGATCAGACAGGGGGAGCAATCAGCCCCAGCATTTT.